A selection of T cell receptor beta chains follows, all from one sample in a study of radiotherapy plus CTLA-4 blockade in lung cancer. Some clones are missing from TCRdb's copy, which holds only in-frame ones; the method was immunoSEQ multiplex PCR. Of 70,000 to 95,000 clones listed, 85% to 90% are singletons. The sequenced sample was peripheral blood, obtained from a patient treated with radiotherapy plus ipilimumab. These receptors all come from a human donor with non-small cell lung cancer that progressed on radiotherapy plus ipilimumab. Both conserved end residues are part of each CDR3. Each record gives: D gene, J gene, clone size, V gene, CDR3 protein, CDR3 DNA. A D gene is named only where the DNA matches it firmly. The size entry is marked missing in some rows and otherwise reads once, few, many or a size class.

>TRBD2|TRBJ2-2|.|TRBV9
CASSDNSGLAGAGELFF
TGTGCCAGCAGCGACAACTCGGGACTAGCGGGGGCCGGGGAGCTGTTTTTT
>TRBD1|TRBJ1-5|.|TRBV4-1
CASSHTGQGYGQPQHF
TGCGCCAGCAGCCACACGGGACAGGGATATGGACAGCCCCAGCATTTT
>TRBD2|TRBJ2-7|.|TRBV7-2
CASSSSSGRFYEQYF
TGTGCCAGCAGCTCTTCTAGCGGGAGGTTCTACGAGCAGTACTTC
>TRBD1|TRBJ1-4|few|TRBV28
CASRGLWTGGNEKLFF
TGTGCCAGCAGGGGGTTATGGACAGGGGGTAATGAAAAACTGTTTTTT
>.|TRBJ2-7|.|TRBV4-1
CASSQDTLAPYEQYF
TGCGCCAGCAGCCAAGATACACTAGCCCCCTACGAGCAGTACTTC
>TRBD1|TRBJ2-1|.|TRBV14
CASSQLSGTGYQDEQFF
TGTGCCAGCAGCCAACTCTCCGGGACAGGATATCAGGATGAGCAGTTCTTC
>.|TRBJ2-6|.|TRBV27
CASTWGPGANVLTF
TGTGCCAGCACTTGGGGCCCTGGGGCCAACGTCCTGACTTTC
>.|TRBJ2-5|.|TRBV11-1
CASSLGGAEQTQYF
TGTGCCAGCAGCTTAGGGGGGGCCGAGCAGACCCAGTACTTC
>.|TRBJ2-3|.|TRBV2
CASSEDSRAYTDTQYF
TGTGCCAGCAGTGAAGATAGCAGGGCCTACACAGATACGCAGTATTTT
>.|TRBJ2-3|.|TRBV19
CASSMGDSTDTQYF
TGTGCCAGTAGTATGGGGGACAGCACAGATACGCAGTATTTT
>.|TRBJ1-1|.|TRBV4-1
CASRGTLKNTEAFF
TGCGCCAGCAGAGGGACTTTGAAAAACACTGAAGCTTTCTTT
>TRBD1|TRBJ1-5|.|TRBV6-1
CASSEIRGRGMYSNQPQHF
TGTGCCAGCAGTGAAATTCGAGGCAGGGGGATGTATAGCAATCAGCCCCAGCATTTT
>TRBD1|TRBJ1-3|.|TRBV13
CASSLRPGTDKNTIYF
TGTGCCAGCAGCCTCCGACCCGGGACAGATAAAAACACCATATATTTT
>TRBD1|TRBJ1-1|.|TRBV30
CAWSRGQGKGNTEAFF
TGTGCCTGGAGCCGCGGACAGGGAAAGGGGAACACTGAAGCTTTCTTT
>TRBD2|TRBJ2-1|.|TRBV5-1
CASSPAGVGNEQFF
TGCGCCAGCAGCCCCGCGGGGGTTGGCAATGAGCAGTTCTTC